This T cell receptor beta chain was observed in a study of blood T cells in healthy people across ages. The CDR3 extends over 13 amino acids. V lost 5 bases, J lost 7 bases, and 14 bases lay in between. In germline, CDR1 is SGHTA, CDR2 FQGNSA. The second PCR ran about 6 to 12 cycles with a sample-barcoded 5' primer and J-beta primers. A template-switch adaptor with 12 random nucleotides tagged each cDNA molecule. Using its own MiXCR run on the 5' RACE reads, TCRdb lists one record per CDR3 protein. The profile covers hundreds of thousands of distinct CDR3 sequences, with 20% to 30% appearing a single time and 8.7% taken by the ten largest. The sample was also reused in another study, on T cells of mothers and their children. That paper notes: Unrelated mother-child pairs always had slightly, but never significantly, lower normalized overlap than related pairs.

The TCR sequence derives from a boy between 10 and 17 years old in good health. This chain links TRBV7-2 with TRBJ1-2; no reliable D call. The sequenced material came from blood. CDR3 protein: CASSPTQSIGYTF. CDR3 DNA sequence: TGTGCCAGCAGCCCAACTCAGTCGATTGGCTACACCTTC.